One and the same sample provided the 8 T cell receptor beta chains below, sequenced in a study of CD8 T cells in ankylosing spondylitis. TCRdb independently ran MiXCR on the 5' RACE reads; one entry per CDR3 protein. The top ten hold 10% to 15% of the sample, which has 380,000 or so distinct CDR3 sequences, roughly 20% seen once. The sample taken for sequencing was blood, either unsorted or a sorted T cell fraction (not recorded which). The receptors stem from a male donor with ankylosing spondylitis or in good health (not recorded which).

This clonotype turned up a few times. In DNA form, the CDR3 reads TGTGCCAGCAGCCAAGACCATTACAATGAGCAGTTCTTC. Translating it yields CASSQDHYNEQFF. V usage is TRBV4-2 and J usage is TRBJ2-1; D is ambiguous. V was shortened by 0 bases and J by 4 bases, with 4 bases between the two germline ends. This CDR3 has 13 amino acids. CDR1 LGHNA and CDR2 YNFKEQ come from the germline V gene.

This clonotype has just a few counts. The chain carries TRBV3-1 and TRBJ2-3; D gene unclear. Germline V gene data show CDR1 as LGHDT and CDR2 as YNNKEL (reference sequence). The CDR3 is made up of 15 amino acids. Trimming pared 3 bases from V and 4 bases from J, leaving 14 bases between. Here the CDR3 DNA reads TGTGCCAGCAGCCAGTCGAAGTTTGGGGCAGATACGCAGTATTTT. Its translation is CASSQSKFGADTQYF.

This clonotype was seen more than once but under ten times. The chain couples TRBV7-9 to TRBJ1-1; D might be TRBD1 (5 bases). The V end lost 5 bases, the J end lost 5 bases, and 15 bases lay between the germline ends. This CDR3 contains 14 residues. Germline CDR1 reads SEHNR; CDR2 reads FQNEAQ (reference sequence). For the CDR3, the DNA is TGTGCCAGCAGCCGCCTCGACAGCGGGACTGAAGCTTTCTTT. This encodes CASSRLDSGTEAFF.

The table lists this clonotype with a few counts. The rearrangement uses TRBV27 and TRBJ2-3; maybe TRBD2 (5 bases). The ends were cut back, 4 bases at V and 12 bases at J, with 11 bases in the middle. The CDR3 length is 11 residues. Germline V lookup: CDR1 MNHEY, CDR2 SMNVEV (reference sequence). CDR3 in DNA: TGTGCCAGCAGTTCTGGACTCCTCCAGTATTTT. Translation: CASSSGLLQYF.

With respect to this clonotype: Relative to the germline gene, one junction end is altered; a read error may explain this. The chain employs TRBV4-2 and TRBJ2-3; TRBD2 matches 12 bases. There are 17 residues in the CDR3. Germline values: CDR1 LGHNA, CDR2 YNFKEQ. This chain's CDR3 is CASSHSPLAGGQNTQYF. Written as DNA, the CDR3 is TGTGCAAGCAGCCATTCCCCTCTAGCGGGGGGGCAAAATACGCAGTATTTT.

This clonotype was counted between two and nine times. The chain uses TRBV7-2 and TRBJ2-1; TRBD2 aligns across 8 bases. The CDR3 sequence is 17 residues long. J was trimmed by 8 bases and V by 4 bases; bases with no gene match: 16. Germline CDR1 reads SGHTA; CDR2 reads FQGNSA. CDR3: CASSSHPSLGGGYEQFF. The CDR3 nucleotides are TGTGCCAGCAGCTCGCATCCCAGCCTGGGCGGGGGGTATGAGCAGTTCTTC.

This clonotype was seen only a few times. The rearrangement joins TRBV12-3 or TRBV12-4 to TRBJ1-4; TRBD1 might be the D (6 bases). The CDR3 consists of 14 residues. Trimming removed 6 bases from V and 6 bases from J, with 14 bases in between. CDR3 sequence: CASSSGRGYEKLFF. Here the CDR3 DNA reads TGTGCCAGCAGCTCGGGGAGGGGGTATGAAAAACTGTTTTTT.

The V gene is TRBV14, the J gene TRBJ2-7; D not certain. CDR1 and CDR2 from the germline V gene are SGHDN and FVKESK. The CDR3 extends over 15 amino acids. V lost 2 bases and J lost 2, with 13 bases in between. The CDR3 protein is CASSQSHGWTYEQYF. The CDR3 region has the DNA TGTGCCAGCAGCCAAAGCCATGGATGGACCTACGAGCAGTACTTC.